Below, 20 T cell receptor beta chains from the same sample are listed, as sequenced in a study of human T cells and chemical hapten exposure. Each CDR3 protein is one row after TCRdb ran MiXCR on the RACE reads. Here the sample spans 180,000 or so distinct CDR3 sequences, under 30% being singletons. Time point defined: patch test 3, about 24 weeks after DPC sensitization. Treatment specified: therapeutic diphenylcyclopropenone sensitization with weekly scalp DPC. This sample comprised whole blood, obtained in connection with sensitization to the hapten diphenylcyclopropenone (DPC). The origin of the receptors is a woman aged 40 to 50 with alopecia areata. Some clones in this sample may be carry-over from other donors' samples.

This clonotype was observed a handful of times. V is TRBV20-1 and J is TRBJ1-6; a weak D match, TRBD1 (6 bases). The CDR3 loop spans 15 amino acids. Germline values: CDR1 DFQATT, CDR2 SNEGSKA (reference sequence). Trimming stripped 6 bases from V and 2 bases from J, with 14 bases between. The CDR3 DNA sequence: TGCAGTGCCGCCACAGGGACTCCCTATAATTCACCCCTCCACTTT. Its protein product is CSAATGTPYNSPLHF.

The chain uses TRBV6-6 and TRBJ2-2, with unresolved D. Between the trimmed V and J ends, which lost 8 bases and 4 bases, there was a span of 11 bases. This CDR3 is 13 amino acids long. Looked up from germline, CDR1 is MNHNY and CDR2 is SVGAGI (reference sequence). The CDR3 bases are TGTGCCAGCTGCCGGTCGGGCACCGGGGAGCTGTTTTTT. Its protein is CASCRSGTGELFF.

The chain is built from TRBV9 and TRBJ2-1; D ambiguous. Germline CDR1 SGDLS, CDR2 YYNGEE. V dropped 8 bases and J dropped 7 bases, with 22 bases sitting between them. The CDR3 has 15 residues. CDR3 in amino acids: CARSCSGLADNEQFF. CDR3 in DNA: TGTGCCAGGTCCTGCTCTGGGCTGGCGGATAATGAGCAGTTCTTC.

This clonotype was detected a few times. The rearrangement links TRBV18 to TRBJ1-1, with no clear D. CDR1 is KGHSH, CDR2 LQKENI, per germline. The CDR3 sequence is 14 residues long. Deletions cut 0 bases from V and 0 bases from J, with 5 bases between. The CDR3 DNA sequence: TGTGCCAGCTCACCACCTTCAGTGAACACTGAAGCTTTCTTT. Its protein product is CASSPPSVNTEAFF.

The J gene is TRBJ2-7, the V gene TRBV27; TRBD2 aligns across 10 bases. CDR1 is MNHEY, CDR2 SMNVEV, per germline (reference sequence). There are 15 residues in the CDR3. Losses at the gene ends were 6 bases for V and 2 bases for J; bases not matched to a gene: 7. CDR3 sequence: CASSQGLATAYEQYF. The CDR3 DNA follows: TGTGCCAGCAGCCAGGGACTAGCGACGGCCTACGAGCAGTACTTC.

This sequence joins TRBV29-1 and TRBJ1-3, with no clear D. Looked up from germline, CDR1 is SQVTM and CDR2 is ANQGSEA. V shed 4 bases and J shed 0 bases, with 13 bases lying between them. This CDR3 has 15 amino acids. CDR3 in amino acids: CSVGEGLNSGNTIYF. In DNA, the CDR3 is TGCAGCGTTGGGGAGGGCCTTAACTCTGGAAACACCATATATTTT.

In its sample, this clonotype was seen many times. The junction does not match germline at one end; this may be a read error. J is TRBJ2-3 and V is TRBV27; 13 bases align to TRBD2. CDR3 size: 16 residues. The germline V gene has CDR1 MNHEY and CDR2 SMNVEV (reference sequence). The DNA for the CDR3 is TGTGCCAGCAATTTACTAGCGGGAGGGAGCACAGATACGCAGTATTTT. Translated, it gives CASNLLAGGSTDTQYF.

V gene TRBV5-4 combines with J gene TRBJ2-1; TRBD1 is a possible D gene (5 bases). The V gene lost 0 bases and the J gene lost 7 bases, with 14 bases spanning the gap. Germline-derived CDR1 and CDR2 are SGHNT and YYREEE (reference sequence). There are 15 residues in the CDR3. CDR3 bases: TGTGCCAGCAGCTTGGTCAGGGCCCCCTCGAATGAGCAGTTCTTC. Its translation is CASSLVRAPSNEQFF. Filled out from reference TRBV5-4 and TRBJ2-1, the complete variable domain reads ETGVTQSPTHLIKTRGQQVTLRCSSQSGHNTVSWYQQALGQGPQFIFQYYREEENGRGNFPPRFSGLQFPNYSSELNVNALELDDSALYLCASSLVRAPSNEQFFGPGTRLTVL.

The V call is TRBV6-2 or TRBV6-3, the J call TRBJ2-2; D gene unclear. Deletions cut 8 bases from V and 0 bases from J, with 13 bases between. This CDR3 contains 15 residues. Looked up from germline, CDR1 is MNHEY and CDR2 is SVGEGT. As DNA, the CDR3 is TGTGCCAGCCTGTGGTCAGCCCCGAACACCGGGGAGCTGTTTTTT. This gives the protein CASLWSAPNTGELFF.

This clonotype was recorded a few times. V usage is TRBV7-2 and J usage is TRBJ2-7; D is possibly TRBD1 or TRBD2 (7 bases each). Germline V gene sequence: CDR1 SGHTA, CDR2 FQGNSA. Trimming cost V 5 bases and J 3 bases, with 26 bases left between them. This CDR3 region has 18 residues. The CDR3 reads CASSPRAGGAQGNYEQYF. CDR3 DNA sequence: TGTGCCAGCAGCCCTCGAGCAGGGGGGGCGCAGGGGAACTACGAGCAGTACTTC.

This clonotype was recorded once. The genes are TRBV3-1 and TRBJ1-1; tentative D call: TRBD1 (6 bases). This CDR3 spans 15 amino acids. Deletions cut 0 bases from V and 5 bases from J, with 13 bases between. Germline CDR1 is LGHDT and CDR2 is YNNKEL (reference sequence). CDR3 sequence reads: CASSQDQGKGTEAFF. In DNA, the CDR3 is TGTGCCAGCAGCCAAGATCAGGGGAAGGGGACTGAAGCTTTCTTT.

The chain links TRBV7-3 to TRBJ2-1, with TRBD2 matching 7 bases. Trimming cost V 5 bases and J 9 bases; bases outside gene matches: 7. CDR1 SGHTA and CDR2 FQGTGA come from the germline V gene. CDR3 length: 13 amino acids. This CDR3 is CASSAVAGAEQFF. CDR3 sequence (DNA): TGTGCCAGCAGCGCTGTGGCGGGAGCTGAGCAGTTCTTC.

The chain links TRBV5-1 to TRBJ2-5, with a possible D match to TRBD2 (6 bases). Germline V lookup: CDR1 SGHRS, CDR2 YFSETQ. CDR3 length: 15 residues. V lost 1 base to trimming and J lost 2 bases, with 12 bases between them. The CDR3 DNA is TGCGCCAGCAGCTTGTTGCGGGGAAGGCAAGAGACCCAGTACTTC. Its translation: CASSLLRGRQETQYF.

This clonotype was observed a handful of times. The chain employs TRBV2 and TRBJ1-2, with D unresolved. The V gene lost 6 bases and the J gene lost 2 bases, with 10 bases spanning the gap. The CDR3 runs 13 residues. Germline V gene sequence: CDR1 SNHLY, CDR2 FYNNEI. The CDR3 is CASRRVPNYGYTF. CDR3 bases: TGTGCCAGCAGGAGGGTACCAAACTATGGCTACACCTTC.

Only a few counts were recorded for this clonotype. V and J are TRBV11-2 and TRBJ2-7, with D perhaps TRBD2 (6 bases). Germline CDR1 is SGHAT and CDR2 is FQNNGV. The CDR3 totals 13 residues. V was pared by 5 bases and J by 6 bases, with 14 bases between. The CDR3 nucleotides are TGTGCCAGCAGCCCCTATGTGGGGGGCGAGCAGTACTTC. Its protein is CASSPYVGGEQYF.

This chain links TRBV6-2 or TRBV6-3 with TRBJ2-2; no clear D. V dropped 5 bases and J dropped 8 bases, with 3 bases sitting between them. The CDR3 is 10 residues long. Germline V lookup: CDR1 MNHEY, CDR2 SVGEGT. The CDR3 coding sequence is TGTGCCAGCAGTATGGGGGAGCTGTTTTTT. Amino acid sequence: CASSMGELFF.

There are a few counts of this clonotype. This chain joins TRBV24-1 and TRBJ2-3; the match to TRBD1 covers 8 bases. CDR3 size: 14 residues. V trimming: 7 bases; J trimming: 4 bases; junction bases outside the gene matches: 6. From germline, CDR1 is KGHDR and CDR2 SFDVKD. The CDR3 region has the DNA TGTGCCACCAGAGACAGGGGCCCGGCAGATACGCAGTATTTT. Encoded protein: CATRDRGPADTQYF.

The rearrangement links TRBV7-2 to TRBJ2-7; no reliable D call. Trimming removed 1 base from V and 0 bases from J, with 10 bases in between. Germline assignment: CDR1 SGHTA and CDR2 FQGNSA. This CDR3 region has 15 residues. The CDR3 sequence: CASSLVGSYSYEQYF. CDR3 DNA: TGTGCCAGCAGCTTAGTAGGGTCCTACTCCTACGAGCAGTACTTC.

The table lists this clonotype with a few counts. This chain uses TRBV28 with TRBJ2-2; 10 bases map to TRBD2. Trimming took 5 bases from V and 2 from J; bases not matched to a gene: 5. Germline V gene data show CDR1 as MDHEN and CDR2 as SYDVKM. CDR3 size: 16 residues. In nucleotides, the CDR3 is TGTGCCAGCAGTGTAACTAGCGGGGTTAACACCGGGGAGCTGTTTTTT. Its protein product is CASSVTSGVNTGELFF.

The chain joins TRBV15 to TRBJ2-1, with D possibly matching TRBD2 (5 bases). The CDR3 is 17 residues long. V lost 1 base to trimming and J lost 0 bases, with 13 bases between them. Germline CDR1 is LNHNV and CDR2 is YYDKDF (reference sequence). CDR3 loop: CATSRGVGDSSYNEQFF. For the CDR3, the DNA is TGTGCCACCAGCAGAGGAGTCGGGGATAGCTCCTACAATGAGCAGTTCTTC.